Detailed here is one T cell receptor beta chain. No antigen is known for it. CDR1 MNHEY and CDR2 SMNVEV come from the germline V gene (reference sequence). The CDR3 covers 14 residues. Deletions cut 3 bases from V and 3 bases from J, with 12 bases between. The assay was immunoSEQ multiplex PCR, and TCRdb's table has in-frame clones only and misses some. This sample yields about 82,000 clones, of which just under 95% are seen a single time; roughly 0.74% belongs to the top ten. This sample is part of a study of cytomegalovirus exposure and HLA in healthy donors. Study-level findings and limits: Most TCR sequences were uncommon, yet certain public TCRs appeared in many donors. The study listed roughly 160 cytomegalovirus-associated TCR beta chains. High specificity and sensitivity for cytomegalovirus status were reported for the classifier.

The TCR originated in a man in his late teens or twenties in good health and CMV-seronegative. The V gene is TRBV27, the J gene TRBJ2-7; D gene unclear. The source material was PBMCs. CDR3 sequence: CASSLGYLNYEQYF. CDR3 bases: TGTGCCAGCAGTTTGGGCTACCTCAACTACGAGCAGTACTTC.